This TCR beta chain was sequenced for a study of blood T cell repertoires in COVID-19. Study-level background: Acute and convalescent COVID-19 samples came from the United States, Italy and Spain. T cells, B-cell-depleted T cells, or PBMCs supplied cDNA or gDNA.

Original processing notes: Cell counts per sample came from amplifying reference gene primers. Only in-frame clones appear in the TCRdb table, and some are missing; sequencing was by immunoSEQ multiplex PCR. V and J calls and clone size are copied from that table; D and trimming were computed from the DNA. This table holds approximately 200,000 clones, 80% to 90% found once. This CDR3 has 14 residues. The sample comprised peripheral blood. The sequence came from a human donor with active or convalescent COVID-19. The donor label of this sample is uncertain. V gene TRBV21-1 combines with J gene TRBJ2-2; the table's D call of TRBD2 was not tested on the DNA. TRBV21-1 is a pseudogene. DNA for the CDR3: TGTGCCAGGAGACTCACTCCCGGATACGGGGAGCTGTTTTTT. Translating it yields CARRLTPGYGELFF.